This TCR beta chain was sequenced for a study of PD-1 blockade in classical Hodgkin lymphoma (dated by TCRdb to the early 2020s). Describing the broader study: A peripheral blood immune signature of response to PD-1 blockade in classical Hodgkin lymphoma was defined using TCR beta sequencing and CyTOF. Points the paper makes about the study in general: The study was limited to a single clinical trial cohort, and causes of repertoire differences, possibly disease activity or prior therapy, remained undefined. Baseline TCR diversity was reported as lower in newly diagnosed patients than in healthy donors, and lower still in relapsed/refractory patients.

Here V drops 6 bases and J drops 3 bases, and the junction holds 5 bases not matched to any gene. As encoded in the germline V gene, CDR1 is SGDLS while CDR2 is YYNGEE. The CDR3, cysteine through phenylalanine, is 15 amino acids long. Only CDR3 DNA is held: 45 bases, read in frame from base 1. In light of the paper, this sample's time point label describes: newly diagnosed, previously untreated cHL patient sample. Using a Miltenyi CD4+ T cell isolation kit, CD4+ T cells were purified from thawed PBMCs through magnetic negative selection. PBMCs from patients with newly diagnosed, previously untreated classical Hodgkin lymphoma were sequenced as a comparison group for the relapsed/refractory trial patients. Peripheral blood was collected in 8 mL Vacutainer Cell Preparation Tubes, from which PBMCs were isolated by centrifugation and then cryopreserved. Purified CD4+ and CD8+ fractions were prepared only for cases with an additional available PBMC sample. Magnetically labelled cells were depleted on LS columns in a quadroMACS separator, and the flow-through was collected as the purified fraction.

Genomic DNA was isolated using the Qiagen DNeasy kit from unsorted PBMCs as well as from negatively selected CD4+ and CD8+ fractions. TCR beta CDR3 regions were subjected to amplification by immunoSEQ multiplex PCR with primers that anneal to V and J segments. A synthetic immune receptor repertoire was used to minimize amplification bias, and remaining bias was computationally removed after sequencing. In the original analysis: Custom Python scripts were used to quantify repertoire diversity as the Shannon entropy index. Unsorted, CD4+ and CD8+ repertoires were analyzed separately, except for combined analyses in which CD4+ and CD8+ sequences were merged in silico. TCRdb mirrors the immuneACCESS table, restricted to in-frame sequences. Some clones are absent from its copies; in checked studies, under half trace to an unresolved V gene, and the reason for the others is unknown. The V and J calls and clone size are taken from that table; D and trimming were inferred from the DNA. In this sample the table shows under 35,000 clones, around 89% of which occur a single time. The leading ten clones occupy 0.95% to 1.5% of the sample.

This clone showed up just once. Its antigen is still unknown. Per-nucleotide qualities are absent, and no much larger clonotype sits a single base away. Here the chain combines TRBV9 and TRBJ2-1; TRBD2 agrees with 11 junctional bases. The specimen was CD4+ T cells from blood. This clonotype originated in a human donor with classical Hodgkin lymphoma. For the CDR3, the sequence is CASTRSGRDYNEQFF. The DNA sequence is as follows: TGTGCCAGCACCCGTAGCGGGAGGGACTACAATGAGCAGTTCTTC.